Below, 3 T cell receptor beta chains from the same sample are listed, as sequenced in a study of Graves' ophthalmopathy and Graves' hyperthyroidism. RNA transcripts were the template, and TCR beta CDR3 regions were amplified from them. Amplification began with first-round RT-PCR using HTBI primers, then second-round multiplex PCR was performed. MiXCR, applied by TCRdb to the multiplex PCR reads, yields one record per CDR3 protein. The sample has approximately 460,000 distinct CDR3 sequences, 13% to 15% seen once; the top ten hold 8% to 10%. Material for sequencing was blood. The receptors come from a woman aged 25 to 39 with Graves' ophthalmopathy.

V and J are TRBV6-2 or TRBV6-3 and TRBJ2-3, with D perhaps TRBD1 (5 bases). CDR1 and CDR2 from the germline V gene are MNHEY and SVGEGT. The CDR3 consists of 13 residues. V lost 6 bases and J 7 bases, leaving 14 bases between the germline ends. The CDR3 here is CASSPPGANTQYF. The CDR3 region has the DNA TGTGCCAGCAGCCCCCCTGGGGCTAATACGCAGTATTTT.

The chain employs TRBV11-2 and TRBJ2-7, with 7 bases fitting TRBD1. The CDR3 has 14 amino acids. Germline V gene lookup returns CDR1 SGHAT and CDR2 FQNNGV. Trimming at V came to 5 bases and at J to 2 bases, leaving 6 bases not matched to a gene. CDR3 DNA sequence: TGTGCCAGCAGCGTAAGACAGGGACCCTACGAGCAGTACTTC. This sequence encodes CASSVRQGPYEQYF.

This rearrangement joins TRBV15 to TRBJ1-5, with 8 bases identical to TRBD1. CDR3 size: 18 residues. Germline-derived CDR1 and CDR2 are LNHNV and YYDKDF (reference sequence). The V gene end was trimmed by 4 bases and the J gene end by 1 base; junction bases not matched to a gene: 12. CDR3 amino acids: CATSKDRGKVVSNQPQHF. In DNA, the CDR3 is TGTGCCACCAGCAAAGACAGGGGAAAGGTTGTGAGCAATCAGCCCCAGCATTTT.